This record concerns one T cell receptor beta chain sequence. Its antigen is as yet unknown. TEMRA cells were enriched by FACS, while CD8+ and CD4+ T cells were obtained through a negative isolation that was performed magnetically. Reverse transcription of about 0.5 to 1 ug RNA was carried out with random hexamers. The method of amplification for TCR beta CDR3 was immunoSEQ multiplex PCR, covering 54 Vbeta and 13 Jbeta. MiXCR, run by TCRdb on the immunoSEQ multiplex PCR reads, gives a single entry per CDR3 protein. The sample gives some 160,000 distinct CDR3 sequences, 90% to 95% of which show up once; 0.095% to 0.13% is in the top ten. The CDR3 runs to 15 residues. CDR1 and CDR2 (germline): SGHRS, YFSETQ. Trimming stripped 0 bases from V and 2 bases from J, with 8 bases between. This sample was included in a study of CD8 T cells in Susac syndrome. Whole-study findings and limits: In Susac patients, clonal expansion was not detected in CD4+ cells.

This clonotype was obtained from a human donor with Susac syndrome. The genes are TRBV5-1 and TRBJ2-2; D is possibly TRBD1 (5 bases). The specimen sequenced was CD4+ T cells from PBMCs. As DNA, the CDR3 is TGCGCCAGCAGCTTGGCACAGGTTAACACCGGGGAGCTGTTTTTT. This gives the protein CASSLAQVNTGELFF.